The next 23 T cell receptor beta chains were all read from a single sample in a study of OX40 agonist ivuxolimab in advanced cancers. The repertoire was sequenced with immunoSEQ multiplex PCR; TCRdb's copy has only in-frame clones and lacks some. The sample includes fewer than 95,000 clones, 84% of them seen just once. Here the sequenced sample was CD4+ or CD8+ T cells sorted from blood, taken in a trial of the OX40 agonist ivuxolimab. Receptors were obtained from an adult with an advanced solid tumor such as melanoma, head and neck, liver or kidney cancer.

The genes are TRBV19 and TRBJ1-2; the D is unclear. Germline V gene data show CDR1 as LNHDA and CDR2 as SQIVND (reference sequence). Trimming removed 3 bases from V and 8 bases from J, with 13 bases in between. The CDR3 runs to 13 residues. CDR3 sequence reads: CASSMSRGEGYTF. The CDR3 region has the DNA TGTGCCAGTAGTATGTCCCGGGGAGAAGGCTACACCTTC.

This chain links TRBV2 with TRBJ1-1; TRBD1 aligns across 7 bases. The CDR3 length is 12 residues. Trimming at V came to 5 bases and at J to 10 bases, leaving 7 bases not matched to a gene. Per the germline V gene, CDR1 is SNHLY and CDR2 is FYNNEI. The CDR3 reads CASSRQGRGAFF. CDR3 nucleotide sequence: TGTGCCAGCAGTAGACAGGGACGCGGAGCTTTCTTT.

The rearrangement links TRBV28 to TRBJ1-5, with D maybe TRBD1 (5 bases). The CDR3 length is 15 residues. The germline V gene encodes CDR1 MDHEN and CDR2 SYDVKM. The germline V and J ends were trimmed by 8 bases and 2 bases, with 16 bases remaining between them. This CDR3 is CASSTQGGGNQPQHF. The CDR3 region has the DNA TGTGCCAGCTCCACCCAGGGTGGAGGCAATCAGCCCCAGCATTTT.

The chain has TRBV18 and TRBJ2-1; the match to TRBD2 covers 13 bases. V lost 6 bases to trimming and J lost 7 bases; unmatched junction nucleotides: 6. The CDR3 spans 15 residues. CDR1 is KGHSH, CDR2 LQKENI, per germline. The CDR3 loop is CASSPRTSGGNEQFF. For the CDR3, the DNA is TGTGCCAGCTCCCCCCGGACTAGCGGGGGAAATGAGCAGTTCTTC.

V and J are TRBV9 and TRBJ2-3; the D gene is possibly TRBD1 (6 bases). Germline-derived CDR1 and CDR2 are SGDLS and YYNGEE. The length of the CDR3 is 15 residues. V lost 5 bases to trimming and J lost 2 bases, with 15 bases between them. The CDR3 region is CASSLRAGATDTQYF. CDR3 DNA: TGTGCCAGCAGTCTCCGGGCAGGGGCCACAGATACGCAGTATTTT.

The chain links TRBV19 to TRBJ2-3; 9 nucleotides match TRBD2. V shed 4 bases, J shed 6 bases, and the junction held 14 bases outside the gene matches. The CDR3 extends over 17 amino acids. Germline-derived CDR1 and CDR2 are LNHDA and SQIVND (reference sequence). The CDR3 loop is CASSKGVTSGPGDTQYF. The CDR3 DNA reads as TGTGCCAGTAGTAAGGGGGTTACTAGCGGGCCAGGTGATACGCAGTATTTT.

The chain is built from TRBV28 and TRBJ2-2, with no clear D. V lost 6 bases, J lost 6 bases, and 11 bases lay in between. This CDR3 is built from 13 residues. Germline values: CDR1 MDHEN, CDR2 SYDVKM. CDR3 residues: CASSTRVPGELFF. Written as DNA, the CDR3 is TGTGCCAGCAGCACAAGGGTTCCCGGGGAGCTGTTTTTT.

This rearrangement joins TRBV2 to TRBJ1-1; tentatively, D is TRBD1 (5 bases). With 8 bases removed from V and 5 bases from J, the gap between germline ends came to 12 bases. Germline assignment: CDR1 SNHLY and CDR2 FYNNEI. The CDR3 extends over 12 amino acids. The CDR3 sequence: CASRTEGTEAFF. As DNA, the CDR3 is TGTGCCAGCCGGACGGAGGGGACTGAAGCTTTCTTT.

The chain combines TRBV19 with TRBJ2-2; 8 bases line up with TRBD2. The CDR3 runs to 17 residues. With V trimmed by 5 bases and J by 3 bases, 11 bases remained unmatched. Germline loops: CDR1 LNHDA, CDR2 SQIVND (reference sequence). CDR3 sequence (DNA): TGTGCCAGTAGTCGGCGGGAGGTTGTGGGGTACACCGGGGAGCTGTTTTTT. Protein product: CASSRREVVGYTGELFF.

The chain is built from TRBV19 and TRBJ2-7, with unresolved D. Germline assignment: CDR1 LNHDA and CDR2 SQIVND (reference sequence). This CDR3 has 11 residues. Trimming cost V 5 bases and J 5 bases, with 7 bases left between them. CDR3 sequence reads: CASSSGDEQYV. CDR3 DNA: TGTGCCAGTAGTTCGGGTGACGAGCAGTACGTC.

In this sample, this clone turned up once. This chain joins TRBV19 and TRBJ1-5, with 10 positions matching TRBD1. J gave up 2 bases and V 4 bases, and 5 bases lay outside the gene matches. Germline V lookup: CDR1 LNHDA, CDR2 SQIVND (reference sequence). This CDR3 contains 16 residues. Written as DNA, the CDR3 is TGTGCCAGTAGTACCCGGGACAGGGGCCGCAATCAGCCCCAGCATTTT. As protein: CASSTRDRGRNQPQHF.

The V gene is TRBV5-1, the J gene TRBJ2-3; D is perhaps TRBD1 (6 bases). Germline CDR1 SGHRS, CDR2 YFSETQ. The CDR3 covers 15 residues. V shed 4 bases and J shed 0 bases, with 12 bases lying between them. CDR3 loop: CASSPGQQSTDTQYF. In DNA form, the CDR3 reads TGCGCCAGCAGCCCCGGACAGCAAAGCACAGATACGCAGTATTTT.

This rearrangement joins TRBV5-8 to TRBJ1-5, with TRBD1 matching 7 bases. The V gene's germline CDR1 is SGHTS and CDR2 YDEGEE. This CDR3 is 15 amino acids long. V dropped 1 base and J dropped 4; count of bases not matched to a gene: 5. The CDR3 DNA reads TGTGCCAGCAGCTTGAGGACAGGATTAAATCAGCCCCAGCATTTT. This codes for CASSLRTGLNQPQHF.

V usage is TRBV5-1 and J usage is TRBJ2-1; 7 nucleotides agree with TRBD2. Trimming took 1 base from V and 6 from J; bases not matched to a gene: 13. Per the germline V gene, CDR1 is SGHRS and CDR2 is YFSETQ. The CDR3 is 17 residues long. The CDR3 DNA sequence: TGCGCCAGCAGCTTGATTTTGGGCGGGGGAGCAGGCAATGAGCAGTTCTTC. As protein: CASSLILGGGAGNEQFF.

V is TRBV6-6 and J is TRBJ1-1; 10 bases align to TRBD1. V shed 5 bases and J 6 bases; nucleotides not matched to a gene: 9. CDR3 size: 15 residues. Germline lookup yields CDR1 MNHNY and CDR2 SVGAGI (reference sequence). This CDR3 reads CASSRLNGQGAEAFF. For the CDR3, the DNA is TGTGCCAGCAGTCGCTTAAACGGACAGGGGGCTGAAGCTTTCTTT.

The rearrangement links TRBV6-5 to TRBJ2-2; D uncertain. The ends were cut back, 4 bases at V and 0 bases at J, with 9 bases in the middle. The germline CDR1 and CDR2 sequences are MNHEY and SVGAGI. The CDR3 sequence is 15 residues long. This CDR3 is CASSSSGSNTGELFF. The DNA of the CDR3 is TGTGCCAGCAGTTCCTCAGGATCGAACACCGGGGAGCTGTTTTTT.

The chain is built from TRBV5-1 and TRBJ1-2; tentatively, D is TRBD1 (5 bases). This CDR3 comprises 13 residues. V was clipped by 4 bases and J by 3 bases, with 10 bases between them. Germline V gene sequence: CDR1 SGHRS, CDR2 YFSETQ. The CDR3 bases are TGCGCCAGCAGCCCGGACACTTACTATGGCTACACCTTC. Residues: CASSPDTYYGYTF. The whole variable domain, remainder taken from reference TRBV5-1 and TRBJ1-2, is KAGVTQTPRYLIKTRGQQVTLSCSPISGHRSVSWYQQTPGQGLQFLFEYFSETQRNKGNFPGRFSGRQFSNSRSEMNVSTLELGDSALYLCASSPDTYYGYTFGSGTRLTVV.

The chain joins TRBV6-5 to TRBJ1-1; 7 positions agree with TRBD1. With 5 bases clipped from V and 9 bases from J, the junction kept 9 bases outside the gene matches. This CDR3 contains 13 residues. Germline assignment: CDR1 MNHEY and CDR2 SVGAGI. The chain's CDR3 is CASSGQAQGKAFF. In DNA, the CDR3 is TGTGCCAGCAGTGGACAGGCCCAGGGCAAAGCTTTCTTT.

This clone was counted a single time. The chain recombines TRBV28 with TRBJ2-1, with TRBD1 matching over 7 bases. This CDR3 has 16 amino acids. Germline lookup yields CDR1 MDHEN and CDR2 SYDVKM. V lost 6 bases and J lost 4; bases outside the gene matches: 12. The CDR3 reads CASSPQVGQPYNEQFF. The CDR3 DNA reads TGTGCCAGCAGCCCCCAAGTGGGACAGCCTTACAATGAGCAGTTCTTC.

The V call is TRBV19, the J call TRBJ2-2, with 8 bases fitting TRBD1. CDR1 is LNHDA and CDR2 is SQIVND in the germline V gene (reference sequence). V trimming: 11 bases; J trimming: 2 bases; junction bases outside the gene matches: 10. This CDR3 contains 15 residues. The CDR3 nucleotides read TGTGCCTCCTCAAGACAGGGGATTAACACCGGGGAGCTGTTTTTT. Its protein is CASSRQGINTGELFF.

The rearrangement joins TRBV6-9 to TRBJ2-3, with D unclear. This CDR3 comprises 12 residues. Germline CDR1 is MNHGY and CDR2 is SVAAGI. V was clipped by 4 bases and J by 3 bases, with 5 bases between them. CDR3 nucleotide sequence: TGTGCCAGCAGTTCATTGACAGATACGCAGTATTTT. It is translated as CASSSLTDTQYF.

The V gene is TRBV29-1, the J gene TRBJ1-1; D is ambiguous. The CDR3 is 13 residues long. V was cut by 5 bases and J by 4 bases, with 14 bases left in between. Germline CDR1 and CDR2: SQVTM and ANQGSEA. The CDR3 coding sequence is TGCAGCGTTAGGGCCGCTACCGGCACTGAAGCTTTCTTT. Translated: CSVRAATGTEAFF.

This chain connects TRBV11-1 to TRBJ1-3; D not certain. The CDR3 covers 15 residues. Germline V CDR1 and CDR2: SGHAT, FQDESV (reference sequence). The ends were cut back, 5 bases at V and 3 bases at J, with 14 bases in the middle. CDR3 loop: CASSRLNPYGNTIYF. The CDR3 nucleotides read TGTGCCAGCAGCCGCCTCAACCCGTATGGAAACACCATATATTTT. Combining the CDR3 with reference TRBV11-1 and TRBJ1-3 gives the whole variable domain EAEVAQSPRYKITEKSQAVAFWCDPISGHATLYWYRQILGQGPELLVQFQDESVVDDSQLPKDRFSAERLKGVDSTLKIQPAELGDSAMYLCASSRLNPYGNTIYFGEGSWLTVV.